These T cell receptor beta chains were read from a single sample in a study of blood T cell repertoires in COVID-19. Sequencing used immunoSEQ multiplex PCR; TCRdb keeps in-frame clones, though not all of them. The sample holds around 140,000 clones, 80% to 85% seen once. Sequenced: peripheral blood. These receptors were collected from a woman in her fifties or sixties with acute or convalescent COVID-19. The CDR3 runs from the conserved cysteine through the conserved F or W. A D gene is named only where the DNA matches it firmly. Size is stated for part of the rows, as once, few or many counts, or as a class when the clone is expanded.

clone_size	v_call	j_call	d_call	cdr3_aa	cdr3_nt
NA	TRBV4-3	TRBJ1-5	NA	CASSQDLLTGSAQHF	TGCGCCAGCAGCCAAGATCTTCTGACAGGCTCAGCCCAGCATTTT
NA	TRBV7-2	TRBJ2-6	NA	CASSPRTTGANVLTF	TGTGCCAGCAGCCCGCGGACAACTGGGGCCAACGTCCTGACTTTC
few	TRBV7-2	TRBJ1-1	NA	CASSSQGRRGAEAFF	TGTGCCAGCAGCTCGCAGGGACGGCGGGGAGCTGAAGCTTTCTTT
NA	TRBV6-2/TRBV6-3	TRBJ2-1	TRBD2	CASSYGGLVIDEQFF	TGTGCCAGCAGTTACGGGGGACTAGTTATCGATGAGCAGTTCTTC
once	TRBV3-1/TRBV3-2	TRBJ1-2	NA	CASSHEGISYGYTF	TGTGCCAGCAGCCATGAGGGAATCAGCTATGGCTACACCTTC
NA	TRBV30	TRBJ1-6	NA	CAWSVTGNSPLHF	TGTGCCTGGAGCGTAACAGGAAATTCACCCCTCCACTTT
NA	TRBV5-1	TRBJ2-1	TRBD2	CASSPGTSLYNEQFF	TGCGCCAGCAGCCCTGGGACTAGCCTGTACAATGAGCAGTTCTTC
NA	TRBV7-7	TRBJ1-1	NA	CASSLAEYTEAFF	TGTGCCAGCAGCTTAGCCGAGTACACTGAAGCTTTCTTT
NA	TRBV2	TRBJ1-1	TRBD1	CASKGQGPEAFF	TGTGCCAGCAAAGGACAGGGGCCTGAAGCTTTCTTT
NA	TRBV28	TRBJ1-5	NA	CASSLCFGGQCNQPQHF	TGTGCCAGCAGTTTATGCTTTGGGGGACAATGCAATCAGCCCCAGCATTTT
NA	TRBV28	TRBJ1-2	NA	CASSFGSLGGYTF	TGTGCCAGCAGTTTTGGGTCCCTCGGGGGCTACACCTTC
NA	TRBV7-9	TRBJ2-7	TRBD2	CASSWGLAGLGVHEQYF	TGTGCCAGCAGCTGGGGACTAGCGGGTTTGGGGGTCCACGAGCAGTACTTC
NA	TRBV5-4	TRBJ1-3	TRBD1	CASSEDRVVVPSSGNTIYF	TGTGCCAGCAGCGAAGACAGGGTGGTAGTCCCGAGCTCTGGAAACACCATATATTTT
NA	TRBV4-3	TRBJ2-3	NA	CASSQGPTGTSTDTQYF	TGCGCCAGCAGCCAAGGTCCGACAGGGACTAGCACAGATACGCAGTATTTT
NA	TRBV9	TRBJ2-1	NA	CASSVLSSRGSYNEQFF	TGTGCCAGCAGCGTGCTCAGCTCTCGGGGCTCCTACAATGAGCAGTTCTTC
NA	TRBV30	TRBJ2-1	TRBD2	CAWGRGWRGFNEQFF	TGTGCCTGGGGCCGGGGATGGCGGGGGTTCAATGAGCAGTTCTTC
NA	TRBV9	TRBJ1-2	TRBD1	CASSPSDREPYGYTF	TGTGCCAGCAGCCCCTCAGACAGGGAGCCCTATGGCTACACCTTC
NA	TRBV27	TRBJ2-1	NA	CASSPAGNNEQFF	TGTGCCAGCAGTCCTGCCGGGAACAATGAGCAGTTCTTC
NA	TRBV3-1/TRBV3-2	TRBJ1-6	NA	CASSLIRDKPPLHF	TGTGCCAGCAGCCTGATCCGGGACAAACCACCCCTCCACTTT
NA	TRBV28	TRBJ1-5	NA	CASSLRRANSNQPQHF	TGTGCCAGCAGTTTACGCAGGGCAAATAGCAATCAGCCCCAGCATTTT
NA	TRBV25-1	TRBJ2-3	NA	CASSPQLGRASGDTQYF	TGTGCCAGCAGCCCCCAACTAGGAAGGGCATCCGGAGATACGCAGTATTTT
NA	TRBV30	TRBJ2-1	TRBD2	CAWSGTSGSGNEQFF	TGTGCCTGGAGCGGGACTAGCGGGAGTGGGAATGAGCAGTTCTTC
NA	TRBV13	TRBJ2-5	NA	CASSLDSGETQYF	TGTGCCAGCAGCTTGGACTCCGGGGAGACCCAGTACTTC
NA	TRBV5-6	TRBJ2-7	TRBD1	CASSFLIVADRVTYEQYF	TGTGCCAGCAGCTTTTTAATCGTGGCGGACAGGGTTACCTACGAGCAGTACTTC
NA	TRBV7-9	TRBJ2-1	NA	CASSLSGGAFHNEQFF	TGTGCCAGCAGCTTGTCGGGGGGCGCGTTCCACAATGAGCAGTTCTTC
NA	TRBV5-1	TRBJ2-3	TRBD1	CASSSGRGQGSTDTQYF	TGCGCCAGCAGCTCCGGTAGGGGACAGGGCAGCACAGATACGCAGTATTTT
NA	TRBV24-1	TRBJ2-1	NA	CATRQRGEQFF	TGTGCCACTAGGCAACGCGGTGAGCAGTTCTTC
few	TRBV28	TRBJ1-1	TRBD1	CASRQGASEAFF	TGTGCCAGCAGACAGGGGGCCTCTGAAGCTTTCTTT
once	TRBV6-5	TRBJ2-1	TRBD2	CASSGSRAHEQFF	TGTGCCAGTAGCGGGTCTAGGGCCCATGAGCAGTTCTTC
NA	TRBV10-3	TRBJ1-3	NA	CAISDLTGVSSGNTIYF	TGTGCCATCAGTGACCTGACTGGAGTGTCGTCTGGAAACACCATATATTTT
NA	TRBV7-9	TRBJ1-3	NA	CASSLSISGNTIYF	TGTGCCAGCAGCTTATCTATCTCTGGAAACACCATATATTTT
NA	TRBV10-3	TRBJ2-1	NA	CAISGGQYNEQFF	TGTGCCATCAGTGGAGGACAGTACAATGAGCAGTTCTTC
NA	TRBV5-4	TRBJ2-2	NA	CASSWSGVAGELFF	TGTGCCAGCAGCTGGTCAGGGGTTGCCGGGGAGCTGTTTTTT
NA	TRBV11-2	TRBJ2-7	NA	CASSLVPPREGAYEQYF	TGTGCCAGCAGCTTAGTACCCCCCAGGGAAGGCGCCTACGAGCAGTACTTC
NA	TRBV7-8	TRBJ2-7	TRBD1	CASSLGTGYSYEQYF	TGTGCCAGCAGCTTAGGGACAGGGTACTCCTACGAGCAGTACTTC
NA	TRBV29-1	TRBJ1-5	NA	CSVADGGNQPQHF	TGCAGCGTCGCTGACGGGGGCAATCAGCCCCAGCATTTT